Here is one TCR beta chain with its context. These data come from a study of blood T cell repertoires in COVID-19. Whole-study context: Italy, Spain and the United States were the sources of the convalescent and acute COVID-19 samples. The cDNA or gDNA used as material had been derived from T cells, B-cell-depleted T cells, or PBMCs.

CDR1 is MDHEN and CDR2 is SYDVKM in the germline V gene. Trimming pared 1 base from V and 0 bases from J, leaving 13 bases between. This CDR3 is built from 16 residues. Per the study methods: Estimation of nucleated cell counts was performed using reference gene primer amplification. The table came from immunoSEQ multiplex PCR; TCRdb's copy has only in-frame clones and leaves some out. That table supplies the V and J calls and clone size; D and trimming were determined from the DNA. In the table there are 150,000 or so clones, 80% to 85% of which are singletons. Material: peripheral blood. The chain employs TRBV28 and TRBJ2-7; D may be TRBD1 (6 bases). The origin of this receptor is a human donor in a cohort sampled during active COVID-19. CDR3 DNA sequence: TGTGCCAGCAGTTTATTAGGGACAAGAAGCTCCTACGAGCAGTACTTC. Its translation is CASSLLGTRSSYEQYF.